This T cell receptor (beta chain) was observed in a study of shared clonotypes between healthy human individuals. Study at large: Aged between 18 and 49, the donors were two women and a few men.

For each subset, genomic DNA was distributed in equal portions over several immunoSEQ plates. Assay used: immunoSEQ multiplex PCR; TCRdb lists only in-frame clones, some missing. The profile covers 450,000 or so clones, with 75% to 80% appearing a single time and approximately 12% taken by the ten largest. When samples were unsorted, about 90 million PBMCs were used for genomic DNA. Germline CDR1 and CDR2: SGHRS and YFSETQ. V dropped 4 bases and J dropped 5; count of bases not matched to a gene: 8. There are 17 residues in the CDR3. The V call is TRBV5-1, the J call TRBJ2-2; 13 bases are a match to TRBD2. The material sequenced was PBMCs. The receptor's source is a woman in her forties in good health. Some clones in this sample may be carry-over from other donors' samples. CDR3 sequence: CASSPQTSGRSTGELFF. CDR3 coding DNA: TGCGCCAGCAGCCCACAGACTAGCGGGAGGAGTACCGGGGAGCTGTTTTTT.